The rows below give T cell receptor beta chains drawn from one sample of a study of OX40 agonist ivuxolimab in advanced cancers. The repertoire was sequenced with immunoSEQ multiplex PCR; TCRdb's copy has only in-frame clones and lacks some. The table lists approximately 12,000 clones, about 81% of them singletons. The input for sequencing was CD4+ or CD8+ T cells sorted from blood, taken in a trial of the OX40 agonist ivuxolimab. The receptors stem from an adult with an advanced solid tumor such as melanoma, head and neck, liver or kidney cancer. Both conserved end residues are part of each CDR3. D genes are given only for firm matches. Clone size appears in some rows only: once, few, many, or a class for an expanded clone.

TRBD2	TRBV9	.	TRBJ2-7	TGTGCCAGCAGCACCGCCGGGACTAGCGGGACCGAGCAGTACTTC	CASSTAGTSGTEQYF
.	TRBV13	few	TRBJ2-7	TGTGCCAGCAGCTTAGGACAGGGGGGGGTCGAGCAGTACTTC	CASSLGQGGVEQYF
.	TRBV5-5	.	TRBJ1-2	TGTGCCAGCAGCTTGGGGGGCGAGCCAGGCTATGGCTACACCTTC	CASSLGGEPGYGYTF
.	TRBV28	medium-sized	TRBJ1-5	TGTGCCAGCAGTTCGACAGGACGATATCAGCCCCAGCATTTT	CASSSTGRYQPQHF
.	TRBV15	few	TRBJ1-4	TGTGCCACCAGCGCCCACAACGAAAATAATGAAAAACTGTTTTTT	CATSAHNENNEKLFF
TRBD1	TRBV2	.	TRBJ1-2	TGTGCCAGCAGTTCAGGACAGGGGGCCGTTAACTATGGCTACACCTTC	CASSSGQGAVNYGYTF
.	TRBV5-6	.	TRBJ2-3	TGTGCCAGCAGCTCAGCTTCCGGGGCAAGCACAGATACGCAGTATTTT	CASSSASGASTDTQYF
TRBD1	TRBV4-1	.	TRBJ1-1	TGCGCCAGCAGCCTAAAAACAGGGGGCACTGAAGCTTTCTTT	CASSLKTGGTEAFF
TRBD2	TRBV6-4	.	TRBJ2-3	TGTGCCAGCAGTGACTCTAGCGGGGGGACCACAGATACGCAGTATTTT	CASSDSSGGTTDTQYF
.	TRBV5-1	few	TRBJ2-5	TGCGCCAGCAGCTTAGCTCCTTCGGACAACCAAGAGACCCAGTACTTC	CASSLAPSDNQETQYF
TRBD1	TRBV5-6	.	TRBJ2-1	TGTGCCAGCAGCTTGGCCTTTGAGGGGGCGGATGAGCAGTTCTTC	CASSLAFEGADEQFF
.	TRBV7-9	.	TRBJ2-5	TGTGCCAGCAGCTTACCTCGCGGTGTAGCTGTAGAGACCCAGTACTTC	CASSLPRGVAVETQYF
.	TRBV9	.	TRBJ1-2	TGTGCCAGCAGCGTAGGAGGGGAGGCTAACTATGGCTACACCTTC	CASSVGGEANYGYTF
.	TRBV29-1	.	TRBJ1-1	TGCAGCGTTGAAGGCCGGGGCTTCGGGAACACTGAAGCTTTCTTT	CSVEGRGFGNTEAFF
.	TRBV7-6	.	TRBJ2-7	TGTGCCAGCAGCCGTAAGTGGGGAGAAAGCTACGAGCAGTACTTC	CASSRKWGESYEQYF
.	TRBV4-2	.	TRBJ1-1	TGTGCCAGCAGCCTAGTACGGGGGACTGAAGCTTTCTTT	CASSLVRGTEAFF
.	TRBV27	.	TRBJ1-4	TGTGCCAGCAGTCTCCGACGGGATGCAACTAATGAAAAACTGTTTTTT	CASSLRRDATNEKLFF
.	TRBV19	.	TRBJ2-2	TGTGCCAGTAGTATCGGGTCGGGTAGGGGACGCCCTGGGGAGCTGTTTTTT	CASSIGSGRGRPGELFF
.	TRBV30	.	TRBJ2-7	TGTGCCCTCCGGGACTCCTCCTACGAGCAGTACTTC	CALRDSSYEQYF
.	TRBV4-1	.	TRBJ2-7	TGCGCCAGCAGCCAAGATGCGGCGGACTCCTACGAGCAGTACTTC	CASSQDAADSYEQYF
.	TRBV7-9	.	TRBJ1-2	TGTGCCAGCAGCTTATCAATTTCCGGCCTATTGAACTATGGCTACACCTTC	CASSLSISGLLNYGYTF
.	TRBV4-2	few	TRBJ1-2	TGTGCCAGCAGCCAAGGGGAGGGGCTAGGGTATGGCTACACCTTC	CASSQGEGLGYGYTF
.	TRBV5-6	.	TRBJ1-3	TGTGCCAGCAGCTTGGCCGCGGTCTCTGGAAACACCATATATTTT	CASSLAAVSGNTIYF
.	TRBV4-3	.	TRBJ2-1	TGCGCCAGCAGCCAAGATCCCGCCCTATACCGGGACGGCTCCTACAATGAGCAGTTCTTC	CASSQDPALYRDGSYNEQFF
.	TRBV6-1	.	TRBJ2-1	TGTGCCAGCAGTCCGGGCCTACCACATACGGATGAGCAGTTCTTC	CASSPGLPHTDEQFF
.	TRBV2	.	TRBJ2-1	TGTGCCAGCACCGAAGGTAGCTACCGGAATTACAATGAGCAGTTCTTC	CASTEGSYRNYNEQFF
TRBD2	TRBV27	.	TRBJ2-7	TGTGCCAGCAGTTTAGGGCTAGCGGGAGACGAGCAGTACTTC	CASSLGLAGDEQYF